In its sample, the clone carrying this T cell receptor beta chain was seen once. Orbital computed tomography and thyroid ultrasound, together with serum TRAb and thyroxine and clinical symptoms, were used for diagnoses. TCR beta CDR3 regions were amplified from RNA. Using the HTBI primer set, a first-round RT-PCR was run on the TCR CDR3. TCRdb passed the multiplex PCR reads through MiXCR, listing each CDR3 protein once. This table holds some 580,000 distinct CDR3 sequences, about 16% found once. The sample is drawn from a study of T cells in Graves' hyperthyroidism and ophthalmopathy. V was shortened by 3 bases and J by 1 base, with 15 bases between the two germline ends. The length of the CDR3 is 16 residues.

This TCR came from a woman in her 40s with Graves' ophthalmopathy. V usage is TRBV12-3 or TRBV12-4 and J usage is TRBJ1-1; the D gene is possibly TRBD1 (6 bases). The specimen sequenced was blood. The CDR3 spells CASSFRPGQSNTEAFF. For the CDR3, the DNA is TGTGCCAGCAGTTTTCGGCCTGGACAGTCGAACACTGAAGCTTTCTTT.